What follows describes a single T cell receptor (beta chain). In the authors' workflow: By means of reference gene primer amplification, nucleated cell counts were estimated. The data were produced by immunoSEQ multiplex PCR, yet TCRdb's version contains in-frame clones alone and is incomplete. D and trimming come from the DNA, and the V and J calls and clone size come from that table. The table has about 370,000 clones, roughly 90% seen once. V was clipped by 0 bases and J by 5 bases; unmatched bases: 3. The CDR3 runs 15 residues. From germline, CDR1 is SGDLS and CDR2 YYNGEE. The sample is drawn from a study of blood T cell repertoires in COVID-19. Study summary: Researchers got acute and convalescent COVID-19 samples from the United States, Italy and Spain. Sources were T cells, B-cell-depleted T cells, or PBMCs; the material itself was cDNA or gDNA.

The Seattle patients, enrolled during active infection, were followed longitudinally. Input material: peripheral blood. The TCR was taken from a woman aged 30 to 39 with COVID-19, enrolled during active disease. This chain links TRBV9 with TRBJ2-2, with 8 nucleotides matching TRBD2. DNA of the CDR3: TGTGCCAGCAGCGTAGCGGGGGGGCCGACCGGGGAGCTGTTTTTT. Translating gives CASSVAGGPTGELFF.